A selection of T cell receptor beta chains follows, all from one sample in a study of blood T cell repertoires in COVID-19. Profiling relied on immunoSEQ multiplex PCR, and the TCRdb table lists in-frame clones only, not all of them. The sample holds around 65,000 clones, roughly four fifths seen once. The sequenced material came from peripheral blood. The receptors derive from a woman aged 50 to 65 with active or convalescent COVID-19. Each CDR3 is given with its conserved first and last residue. The order of the fields is D gene, V gene, clone size, J gene, CDR3 protein, CDR3 DNA. D genes are given only for firm matches. Some rows have no size entry. The others give once, few or many, or a class for an expanded clone.

d_gene: .; v_gene: TRBV5-6; abundance: .; j_gene: TRBJ1-6; CDR3aa: CASSFGRGSSYNSPLHF; CDR3nt: TGTGCCAGCAGCTTCGGGCGGGGGAGCTCCTATAATTCACCCCTCCACTTT
d_gene: .; v_gene: TRBV9; abundance: .; j_gene: TRBJ1-1; CDR3aa: CASSAYRPGGRNTEAFF; CDR3nt: TGTGCCAGCAGTGCATACAGGCCTGGCGGGAGGAACACTGAAGCTTTCTTT
d_gene: TRBD1; v_gene: TRBV3-1/TRBV3-2; abundance: few; j_gene: TRBJ1-4; CDR3aa: CASSQSRTGGGEKLFF; CDR3nt: TGTGCCAGCAGCCAATCGCGAACAGGGGGCGGTGAAAAACTGTTTTTT
d_gene: TRBD1; v_gene: TRBV7-2; abundance: .; j_gene: TRBJ2-5; CDR3aa: CASSLRQGAWQETQYF; CDR3nt: TGTGCCAGCAGCTTAAGACAGGGGGCTTGGCAAGAGACCCAGTACTTC
d_gene: .; v_gene: TRBV7-2; abundance: .; j_gene: TRBJ2-5; CDR3aa: CASSRSGQETQYF; CDR3nt: TGTGCCAGCAGCCGTAGCGGCCAAGAGACCCAGTACTTC
d_gene: .; v_gene: TRBV30; abundance: few; j_gene: TRBJ2-7; CDR3aa: CAWSPRGSVEQYF; CDR3nt: TGTGCCTGGAGTCCCCGGGGTTCCGTCGAGCAGTACTTC
d_gene: .; v_gene: TRBV19; abundance: .; j_gene: TRBJ1-1; CDR3aa: CASILSGGWLSTEAFF; CDR3nt: TGTGCCAGTATCCTTAGTGGGGGCTGGTTGAGCACTGAAGCTTTCTTT
d_gene: .; v_gene: TRBV4-3; abundance: .; j_gene: TRBJ2-2; CDR3aa: CASSQDGGTLNTGELFF; CDR3nt: TGCGCCAGCAGCCAAGATGGCGGGACCTTGAACACCGGGGAGCTGTTTTTT
d_gene: TRBD2; v_gene: TRBV2; abundance: .; j_gene: TRBJ2-7; CDR3aa: CASNEAGDQYEQYF; CDR3nt: TGTGCCAGCAACGAAGCGGGAGATCAATACGAGCAGTACTTC
d_gene: .; v_gene: TRBV6-5; abundance: .; j_gene: TRBJ1-2; CDR3aa: CAGSGSYGYTF; CDR3nt: TGTGCCGGGTCAGGGTCCTATGGCTACACCTTC
d_gene: .; v_gene: TRBV6-2/TRBV6-3; abundance: once; j_gene: TRBJ1-5; CDR3aa: CASSLTGLVQPQHF; CDR3nt: TGTGCCAGCAGTCTTACAGGGCTGGTTCAGCCCCAGCATTTT
d_gene: TRBD1; v_gene: TRBV10-3; abundance: once; j_gene: TRBJ2-6; CDR3aa: CAISESLGQGLGGANVLTF; CDR3nt: TGTGCCATCAGTGAGTCATTGGGACAGGGTTTAGGTGGGGCCAACGTCCTGACTTTC
d_gene: .; v_gene: TRBV10-3; abundance: once; j_gene: TRBJ2-5; CDR3aa: CAISSGVQETQYF; CDR3nt: TGTGCCATCAGTTCAGGGGTCCAAGAGACCCAGTACTTC
d_gene: .; v_gene: TRBV9; abundance: .; j_gene: TRBJ2-2; CDR3aa: CASSPRRPGDTGELFF; CDR3nt: TGTGCCAGCAGCCCCCGTCGGCCGGGAGACACCGGGGAGCTGTTTTTT
d_gene: TRBD1; v_gene: TRBV5-1; abundance: .; j_gene: TRBJ1-2; CDR3aa: CASSTGGSYGYTF; CDR3nt: TGCGCCAGTTCGACAGGGGGGAGCTATGGCTACACCTTC
d_gene: .; v_gene: TRBV24-1; abundance: .; j_gene: TRBJ1-2; CDR3aa: CATSDLKGEGYTF; CDR3nt: TGTGCCACCAGTGATTTAAAGGGGGAAGGCTACACCTTC
d_gene: TRBD2; v_gene: TRBV3-1/TRBV3-2; abundance: .; j_gene: TRBJ2-7; CDR3aa: CASSQPAGGQYF; CDR3nt: TGTGCCAGCAGCCAACCGGCGGGAGGGCAGTACTTC
d_gene: TRBD2; v_gene: TRBV18; abundance: .; j_gene: TRBJ2-5; CDR3aa: CASSPPTSGIETQYF; CDR3nt: TGTGCCAGCTCACCACCGACTAGCGGGATAGAGACCCAGTACTTC
d_gene: TRBD1; v_gene: TRBV14; abundance: .; j_gene: TRBJ1-2; CDR3aa: CASSLGQGYGYTF; CDR3nt: TGTGCCAGCAGTCTCGGACAGGGCTATGGCTACACCTTC
d_gene: .; v_gene: TRBV11-1; abundance: .; j_gene: TRBJ2-2; CDR3aa: CASSLYGELFF; CDR3nt: TGTGCCAGCAGCTTATACGGGGAGCTGTTTTTT
d_gene: .; v_gene: TRBV5-1; abundance: .; j_gene: TRBJ2-7; CDR3aa: CASSLITGPYEQYF; CDR3nt: TGCGCCAGCAGCTTAATCACAGGACCTTACGAGCAGTACTTC
d_gene: .; v_gene: TRBV7-8; abundance: few; j_gene: TRBJ1-3; CDR3aa: CASSSSTGRNTIYF; CDR3nt: TGTGCCAGCAGCTCTTCGACGGGGAGAAACACCATATATTTT
d_gene: TRBD1; v_gene: TRBV9; abundance: .; j_gene: TRBJ1-4; CDR3aa: CASSPGGTGGNEKLFF; CDR3nt: TGTGCCAGCAGCCCAGGGGGGACAGGGGGTAATGAAAAACTGTTTTTT
d_gene: .; v_gene: TRBV7-2; abundance: many; j_gene: TRBJ2-3; CDR3aa: CASNLEPGADTQYF; CDR3nt: TGTGCCAGCAACTTAGAGCCGGGAGCAGATACGCAGTATTTT
d_gene: .; v_gene: TRBV6-5; abundance: .; j_gene: TRBJ2-3; CDR3aa: CASSNTQQTDTQYF; CDR3nt: TGTGCCAGCAGTAACACGCAACAGACAGATACGCAGTATTTT
d_gene: .; v_gene: TRBV12-2; abundance: once; j_gene: TRBJ2-3; CDR3aa: CASRLVSGGPASSSTDTQYF; CDR3nt: TGTGCAAGTCGCTTAGTATCGGGAGGGCCGGCCTCTTCTAGCACAGATACGCAGTATTTT
d_gene: TRBD2; v_gene: TRBV9; abundance: few; j_gene: TRBJ2-3; CDR3aa: CASSVEAGGPADTQYF; CDR3nt: TGTGCCAGCAGCGTAGAGGCGGGAGGGCCGGCAGATACGCAGTATTTT
d_gene: TRBD2; v_gene: TRBV2; abundance: .; j_gene: TRBJ2-5; CDR3aa: CASERLAGGQFGETQYF; CDR3nt: TGTGCCAGCGAGAGACTAGCGGGAGGCCAATTCGGGGAGACCCAGTACTTC
d_gene: TRBD1; v_gene: TRBV19; abundance: few; j_gene: TRBJ1-2; CDR3aa: CASSIRGQGNGYTF; CDR3nt: TGTGCCAGTAGTATCAGGGGACAGGGCAATGGCTACACCTTC
d_gene: TRBD2; v_gene: TRBV5-1; abundance: few; j_gene: TRBJ2-7; CDR3aa: CASSTGTSVNEQYF; CDR3nt: TGCGCCAGCAGCACGGGGACTAGCGTTAACGAGCAGTACTTC
d_gene: .; v_gene: TRBV6-2/TRBV6-3; abundance: .; j_gene: TRBJ1-2; CDR3aa: CASSYLGGPSYGYTF; CDR3nt: TGTGCCAGCAGTTACCTCGGGGGGCCGAGCTATGGCTACACCTTC
d_gene: .; v_gene: TRBV11-2; abundance: .; j_gene: TRBJ2-7; CDR3aa: CASSSNTPGAEQYF; CDR3nt: TGTGCCAGCAGCTCCAACACGCCGGGAGCCGAGCAGTACTTC
d_gene: .; v_gene: TRBV7-8; abundance: .; j_gene: TRBJ1-6; CDR3aa: CASSYTADSPLHF; CDR3nt: TGTGCCAGCAGTTATACGGCGGATTCACCCCTCCACTTT
d_gene: .; v_gene: TRBV12-5; abundance: .; j_gene: TRBJ2-5; CDR3aa: CASGLRGRGGTQYF; CDR3nt: TGTGCTAGTGGGCTTCGGGGCCGGGGAGGGACCCAGTACTTC
d_gene: TRBD1; v_gene: TRBV2; abundance: .; j_gene: TRBJ2-5; CDR3aa: CASSADRGGQETQYF; CDR3nt: TGTGCCAGCAGCGCCGACAGGGGGGGCCAAGAGACCCAGTACTTC
d_gene: TRBD2; v_gene: TRBV5-6; abundance: .; j_gene: TRBJ2-2; CDR3aa: CASSPTSGYTGELFF; CDR3nt: TGTGCCAGCAGCCCGACTAGCGGATACACCGGGGAGCTGTTTTTT
d_gene: TRBD1; v_gene: TRBV2; abundance: .; j_gene: TRBJ2-3; CDR3aa: CASSEATRRQGATDTQYF; CDR3nt: TGTGCCAGCAGTGAAGCCACGAGAAGACAGGGGGCTACAGATACGCAGTATTTT
d_gene: TRBD2; v_gene: TRBV29-1; abundance: .; j_gene: TRBJ2-3; CDR3aa: CSVGPIRTSGSSSADTQYF; CDR3nt: TGCAGCGTTGGGCCGATTAGGACTAGCGGGAGTTCGTCGGCAGATACGCAGTATTTT
d_gene: .; v_gene: TRBV13; abundance: once; j_gene: TRBJ2-3; CDR3aa: CASSLGGLATSTDTQYF; CDR3nt: TGTGCCAGCAGCTTAGGCGGTTTGGCGACTAGCACAGATACGCAGTATTTT
d_gene: .; v_gene: TRBV7-8; abundance: .; j_gene: TRBJ1-2; CDR3aa: CASSPQETYGYTF; CDR3nt: TGTGCCAGCAGCCCACAGGAGACCTATGGCTACACCTTC
d_gene: TRBD1; v_gene: TRBV24-1; abundance: .; j_gene: TRBJ1-2; CDR3aa: CATSEGTGGVDGYTF; CDR3nt: TGTGCCACCAGTGAAGGGACAGGGGGAGTGGATGGCTACACCTTC
d_gene: TRBD2; v_gene: TRBV4-2; abundance: .; j_gene: TRBJ2-1; CDR3aa: CASSQALAGVEQFF; CDR3nt: TGTGCCAGCAGCCAAGCCCTAGCGGGAGTTGAGCAGTTCTTC
d_gene: TRBD2; v_gene: TRBV5-1; abundance: .; j_gene: TRBJ2-7; CDR3aa: CASSHGLAGRGEQYF; CDR3nt: TGCGCCAGCAGCCATGGACTAGCGGGGAGGGGTGAGCAGTACTTC
d_gene: .; v_gene: TRBV24-1; abundance: .; j_gene: TRBJ2-3; CDR3aa: CATSDFKAGDTDTQYF; CDR3nt: TGTGCCACCAGTGATTTTAAGGCCGGAGACACAGATACGCAGTATTTT
d_gene: .; v_gene: TRBV6-5; abundance: .; j_gene: TRBJ2-1; CDR3aa: CASRKQGSSYNEQFF; CDR3nt: TGTGCCAGCAGGAAACAGGGAAGCTCCTACAATGAGCAGTTCTTC
d_gene: TRBD1; v_gene: TRBV20-1; abundance: once; j_gene: TRBJ2-2; CDR3aa: CSANRGGELFF; CDR3nt: TGCAGTGCAAACAGGGGCGGGGAGCTGTTTTTT
d_gene: TRBD1; v_gene: TRBV4-3; abundance: once; j_gene: TRBJ2-1; CDR3aa: CASSTDRGNEQFF; CDR3nt: TGCGCCAGCAGCACGGACAGGGGGAATGAGCAGTTCTTC
d_gene: .; v_gene: TRBV2; abundance: .; j_gene: TRBJ1-4; CDR3aa: CASTPDLRATNEKLFF; CDR3nt: TGTGCCAGCACCCCGGATCTGAGGGCCACTAATGAAAAACTGTTTTTT
d_gene: .; v_gene: TRBV25-1; abundance: few; j_gene: TRBJ1-2; CDR3aa: CASSPLGGYGGYTF; CDR3nt: TGTGCCAGCAGTCCCCTGGGGGGATACGGTGGCTACACCTTC
d_gene: TRBD1; v_gene: TRBV25-1; abundance: .; j_gene: TRBJ1-1; CDR3aa: CASSERGAGTGVAEAFF; CDR3nt: TGTGCCAGCAGTGAAAGGGGGGCCGGGACAGGGGTAGCTGAAGCTTTCTTT
d_gene: TRBD2; v_gene: TRBV18; abundance: medium-sized; j_gene: TRBJ2-2; CDR3aa: CASFPGLPSNTGELFF; CDR3nt: TGTGCCAGCTTTCCGGGACTACCTTCGAACACCGGGGAGCTGTTTTTT
d_gene: TRBD2; v_gene: TRBV18; abundance: .; j_gene: TRBJ2-3; CDR3aa: CASSRRLGLAGATGTDTQYF; CDR3nt: TGTGCCAGCTCACGTAGATTGGGACTAGCGGGAGCAACGGGAACAGATACGCAGTATTTT
d_gene: .; v_gene: TRBV7-2; abundance: few; j_gene: TRBJ1-3; CDR3aa: CASRERNSGNTIYF; CDR3nt: TGTGCCAGCAGGGAGAGGAACTCTGGAAACACCATATATTTT
d_gene: .; v_gene: TRBV24-1; abundance: .; j_gene: TRBJ2-5; CDR3aa: CATGIDDAGRETQYF; CDR3nt: TGTGCCACGGGAATTGACGATGCGGGGCGGGAGACCCAGTACTTC
d_gene: TRBD2; v_gene: TRBV10-3; abundance: .; j_gene: TRBJ2-5; CDR3aa: CAISGEGAGGFQETQYF; CDR3nt: TGTGCCATCAGTGGTGAAGGAGCGGGAGGTTTCCAAGAGACCCAGTACTTC
d_gene: .; v_gene: TRBV19; abundance: .; j_gene: TRBJ1-1; CDR3aa: CASSIPGTEAFF; CDR3nt: TGTGCCAGTAGTATCCCCGGGACTGAAGCTTTCTTT
d_gene: .; v_gene: TRBV7-6; abundance: .; j_gene: TRBJ1-1; CDR3aa: CASSLAEGEGTEAFF; CDR3nt: TGTGCCAGCAGCTTAGCGGAGGGGGAGGGCACTGAAGCTTTCTTT